Listed below are T cell receptor beta chains from one sample, sequenced in a study of Ad26.COV2.S vaccination and SARS-CoV-2 variants. Profiling relied on immunoSEQ multiplex PCR, and the TCRdb table lists in-frame clones only, not all of them. The sample includes 350,000 to 500,000 clones, roughly 88% of them seen just once. The material was peripheral blood, obtained in a trial of Ad26.COV2.S vaccine versus placebo. The receptors shown here come from a person aged 18-65 years who received the Ad26.COV2.S COVID-19 vaccine or a placebo. Each CDR3 is given with its conserved first and last residue.

14	TRBV10-3	TRBJ2-3	CAISERTVTDTQYF
15	TRBV28	TRBJ1-3	CASSFRITSGNTIYF
13	TRBV18	TRBJ1-6	CASSPPLGGTLHF
16	TRBV15	TRBJ2-1	CATSRDGLAVGDEQFF
13	TRBV5-6	TRBJ1-2	CASSPTDSYGYTF
10	TRBV20-1	TRBJ2-5	CSASGETQYF
15	TRBV19	TRBJ2-3	CASSPQGALADTQYF
13	TRBV28	TRBJ2-1	CASSLSQDGEQFF
13	TRBV2	TRBJ1-2	CASGGGTLTGYTF
15	TRBV15	TRBJ2-1	CATSRDPGQSNEQFF
15	TRBV5-1	TRBJ2-2	CASSLPGGGTGELFF
17	TRBV9	TRBJ2-3	CASSVGSGLAGDDTQYF
15	TRBV7-2	TRBJ2-7	CASSDLAGAPYEQYF
15	TRBV7-2	TRBJ1-6	CASSPDGTYNSPLHF
15	TRBV7-9	TRBJ1-3	CASSGDRRSGNTIYF
17	TRBV4-2	TRBJ2-1	CASSQDIGLAENNEQFF
13	TRBV6-6	TRBJ1-5	CASSPGVGQPQHF
15	TRBV27	TRBJ2-7	CASSSFASGVYEQYF
14	TRBV29-1	TRBJ2-2	CSAWTSLNTGELFF
12	TRBV25-1	TRBJ2-7	CASRGRDYEQYF
16	TRBV11-2	TRBJ2-1	CASSLDGLAARNEQFF
13	TRBV19	TRBJ2-5	CASSFQFQETQYF
14	TRBV18	TRBJ2-7	CASSPPARTYEQYF
16	TRBV2	TRBJ2-2	CASSAEGAQNTGELFF
15	TRBV27	TRBJ2-7	CASSFAPDGRYEQYF
14	TRBV27	TRBJ2-7	CASSLLPQPYEQYF
14	TRBV13	TRBJ2-5	CASSLSREQETQYF
14	TRBV7-2	TRBJ2-7	CASSLYDGVYEQYF
13	TRBV6-2/TRBV6-3	TRBJ2-7	CASSHRLAYEQYF
16	TRBV5-5	TRBJ2-5	CASSLVVGIRGETQYF
16	TRBV27	TRBJ2-7	CASSLSRTSGRAEQYF
16	TRBV18	TRBJ2-2	CASSPLALPNTGELFF
18	TRBV6-2/TRBV6-3	TRBJ1-5	CASSLTGTGNGGRQPQHF
15	TRBV27	TRBJ2-3	CASSSNKGVTDTQYF
16	TRBV4-2	TRBJ2-3	CASSQDAGEVTDTQYF
16	TRBV7-2	TRBJ2-7	CASSAGDLQGTYEQYF
15	TRBV28	TRBJ2-7	CASSFPSGLSYEQYF
13	TRBV19	TRBJ2-7	CASSLRVWDEQYF
13	TRBV10-3	TRBJ2-5	CATLAGGENTQYF
14	TRBV6-2/TRBV6-3	TRBJ2-2	CASSLLGNTGELFF
16	TRBV7-7	TRBJ2-3	CASSLGGRAGTDTQYF
18	TRBV6-4	TRBJ2-3	CASSPGTSGREGTDTQYF